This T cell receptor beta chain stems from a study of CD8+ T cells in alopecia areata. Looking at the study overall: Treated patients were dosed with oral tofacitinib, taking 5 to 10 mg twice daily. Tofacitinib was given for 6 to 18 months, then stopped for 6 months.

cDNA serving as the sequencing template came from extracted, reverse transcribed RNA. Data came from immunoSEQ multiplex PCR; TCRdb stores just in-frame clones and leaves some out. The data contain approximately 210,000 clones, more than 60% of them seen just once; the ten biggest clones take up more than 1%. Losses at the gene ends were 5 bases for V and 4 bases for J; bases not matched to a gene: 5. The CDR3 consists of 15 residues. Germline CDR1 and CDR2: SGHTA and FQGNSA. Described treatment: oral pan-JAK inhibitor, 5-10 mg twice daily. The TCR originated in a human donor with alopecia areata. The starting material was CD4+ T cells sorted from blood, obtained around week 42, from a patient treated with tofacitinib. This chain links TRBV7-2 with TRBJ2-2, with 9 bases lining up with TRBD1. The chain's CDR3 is CASSPGQGSTGELFF. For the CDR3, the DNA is TGTGCCAGCAGCCCCGGACAGGGGAGCACCGGGGAGCTGTTTTTT.